One and the same sample provided the 22 T cell receptor beta chains below, sequenced in a study of T-cell reconstitution after alpha-beta-depleted transplantation in children. A TCRbeta library incorporating unique molecular identifiers was prepared. Each CDR3 protein gets one entry after TCRdb re-called the PCR reads with MiXCR. The table shows 300,000 to 350,000 distinct CDR3 sequences, with about 17% occurring only once. The sequencing here drew on PBMCs, mostly from graft donor cells, taken 360 days after TCRalphabeta/CD19-depleted stem cell transplant. The receptors derive from a male patient between 2 and 9 years old who had a stem cell transplant for acute lymphoblastic leukemia, so the T cells may come from the graft donor.

The chain employs TRBV28 and TRBJ2-7; D ambiguous. There are 12 residues in the CDR3. V gave up 2 bases and J gave up 7 bases, with 9 bases separating them. Germline loops: CDR1 MDHEN, CDR2 SYDVKM. The CDR3 DNA reads as TGTGCCAGCAGTTTAGACCGAGGAGAGCAGTACTTC. Its translation is CASSLDRGEQYF.

The table lists this clonotype with many counts. The chain links TRBV6-1 to TRBJ2-7; 7 bases are a match to TRBD2. Germline CDR1 reads MNHNS; CDR2 reads SASEGT. V lost 3 bases to trimming and J lost 3 bases; unmatched junction nucleotides: 17. The CDR3 contains 18 residues. The CDR3 spells CASSDPSFPASGYYEQYF. The CDR3 DNA follows: TGTGCCAGCAGTGATCCGTCCTTCCCGGCTAGCGGCTACTACGAGCAGTACTTC.

The table lists this clonotype with many counts. The genes are TRBV9 and TRBJ2-7; 8 nucleotides agree with TRBD1. In germline, CDR1 is SGDLS, CDR2 YYNGEE. CDR3 length equals 16 residues. V trimming: 4 bases; J trimming: 3 bases; junction bases outside the gene matches: 12. The CDR3 region is CASSNKGGQEIYEQYF. The DNA of the CDR3 is TGTGCCAGCAGCAATAAGGGGGGACAGGAGATCTACGAGCAGTACTTC.

This clonotype was detected only a few times. The chain has TRBV9 and TRBJ2-1, with TRBD1 matching over 8 bases. Germline V gene sequence: CDR1 SGDLS, CDR2 YYNGEE. The trim removed 4 bases at V and 5 bases at J, leaving 11 bases unmatched. The CDR3 has 16 amino acids. DNA of the CDR3: TGTGCCAGCAGCCCCCGGGGGACAGGATTCAACAATGAGCAGTTCTTC. Translating it yields CASSPRGTGFNNEQFF. The variable domain in full, completed from reference TRBV9 and TRBJ2-1, reads DSGVTQTPKHLITATGQRVTLRCSPRSGDLSVYWYQQSLDQGLQFLIQYYNGEERAKGNILERFSAQQFPDLHSELNLSSLELGDSALYFCASSPRGTGFNNEQFFGPGTRLTVL.

The CDR3 reads CASRATGTGRTGELFF. The CDR3 DNA is TGTGCCAGCCGAGCAACCGGGACAGGGAGGACCGGGGAGCTGTTTTTT. The rearrangement links TRBV12-3 or TRBV12-4 to TRBJ2-2, with 9 bases matching TRBD1. The V segment lost 8 bases and the J segment 5 bases; nucleotides outside the gene matches: 12. The CDR3 is 16 residues long.

The rearrangement uses TRBV5-1 and TRBJ2-4; 7 bases line up with TRBD1. The V and J ends lost 4 bases and 3 bases, in that order; junction bases with no gene match: 19. This CDR3 region has 19 residues. Germline CDR1 SGHRS, CDR2 YFSETQ. The CDR3 here is CASSMFLGQLTVDKNIQYF. Written as DNA, the CDR3 is TGCGCCAGCAGCATGTTCTTGGGACAGTTAACGGTGGACAAAAACATTCAGTACTTC.

This clonotype was seen a few times. The rearrangement uses TRBV18 and TRBJ2-7; D is unclear. This CDR3 region has 13 residues. The V gene lost 6 bases and the J gene lost 4 bases, with 13 bases spanning the gap. Germline V gene sequence: CDR1 KGHSH, CDR2 LQKENI. The CDR3 nucleotides are TGTGCCAGCTCCGTCTACCGTGGTTACGAGCAGTACTTC. This sequence encodes CASSVYRGYEQYF. Full variable domain (remainder filled in from reference TRBV18 and TRBJ2-7): NAGVMQNPRHLVRRRGQEARLRCSPMKGHSHVYWYRQLPEEGLKFMVYLQKENIIDESGMPKERFSAEFPKEGPSILRIQQVVRGDSAAYFCASSVYRGYEQYFGPGTRLTVT.

This clonotype was recorded a few times. The rearrangement joins TRBV7-2 to TRBJ1-1; no firm D call. Deletions cut 0 bases from V and 1 base from J, with 9 bases between. Germline CDR1 and CDR2: SGHTA and FQGNSA. The CDR3 extends over 15 amino acids. CDR3 sequence reads: CASSLARTRNTEAFF. For the CDR3, the DNA is TGTGCCAGCAGCTTAGCTAGGACGAGGAACACTGAAGCTTTCTTT.

This clonotype was counted a few times. J is TRBJ2-1 and V is TRBV7-2, with 9 bases fitting TRBD2. V trimming: 3 bases; J trimming: 2 bases; junction bases outside the gene matches: 5. The CDR3 sequence is 16 residues long. The germline V gene encodes CDR1 SGHTA and CDR2 FQGNSA. The CDR3 reads CASSFVSGSPYNEQFF. The CDR3 DNA is TGTGCCAGCAGCTTTGTTAGCGGGAGCCCCTACAATGAGCAGTTCTTC.

The sample holds many counts of this clonotype. CDR3 loop: CASGEDTQYF. The CDR3 DNA reads as TGTGCCAGCGGGGAAGATACGCAGTATTTT. The chain links TRBV12-3 or TRBV12-4 to TRBJ2-3; no firm D call. This CDR3 region has 10 residues. Trimming removed 8 bases from V and 5 bases from J, with 5 bases in between.

The chain links TRBV12-3 or TRBV12-4 to TRBJ2-7; perhaps TRBD2 as D (6 bases). With 3 bases removed from V and 3 bases from J, the gap between germline ends came to 15 bases. The CDR3 spans 15 residues. CDR3 DNA sequence: TGTGCCAGCAGTTTGGGGGGACGGGGAGGCTACGAGCAGTACTTC. Protein sequence: CASSLGGRGGYEQYF.

This clonotype showed up just a few times. This chain joins TRBV29-1 and TRBJ2-1, with a weak D call TRBD2 (5 bases). This CDR3 is 12 amino acids long. V lost 4 bases to trimming and J lost 6 bases, with 10 bases between them. From germline, CDR1 is SQVTM and CDR2 ANQGSEA. This CDR3 reads CSVGARGNEQFF. The CDR3 DNA is TGCAGCGTTGGGGCCCGGGGCAATGAGCAGTTCTTC.

The sample holds a few counts of this clonotype. The rearrangement joins TRBV7-2 to TRBJ2-3; D may be TRBD1 (5 bases). The CDR3 has 15 residues. Germline CDR1 is SGHTA and CDR2 is FQGNSA. Trimming took off 3 bases at V and 4 bases at J, with 14 bases between the two ends. CDR3 bases: TGTGCCAGCAGCTTTAGGGGTCTCGCGGCAGATACGCAGTATTTT. Protein product: CASSFRGLAADTQYF. Supplemented by reference TRBV7-2 and TRBJ2-3, the full variable domain reads GAGVSQSPSNKVTEKGKDVELRCDPISGHTALYWYRQSLGQGLEFLIYFQGNSAPDKSGLPSDRFSAERTGGSVSTLTIQRTQQEDSAVYLCASSFRGLAADTQYFGPGTRLTVL.

This clonotype was observed a handful of times. This rearrangement joins TRBV6-5 to TRBJ2-1; a weak D match, TRBD2 (6 bases). Trimming shortened V by 0 bases and J by 6 bases, and 12 bases separated the two germline ends. Germline V gene lookup returns CDR1 MNHEY and CDR2 SVGAGI. The CDR3 extends over 15 amino acids. The CDR3 bases are TGTGCCAGCAGTTACTCGGGACTTCGGCTCAATGAGCAGTTCTTC. Protein sequence: CASSYSGLRLNEQFF.

This clonotype was seen a handful of times. V is TRBV3-1 and J is TRBJ2-5, with 10 bases fitting TRBD2. The germline V gene has CDR1 LGHDT and CDR2 YNNKEL (reference sequence). J was trimmed by 1 base and V by 1 base; bases with no gene match: 3. The length of the CDR3 is 16 residues. The CDR3 DNA follows: TGTGCCAGCAGCCAAGGGACTAGCGGAGTCCAAGAGACCCAGTACTTC. Translating gives CASSQGTSGVQETQYF.

CDR3 sequence reads: CASSFPLSWEQYF. DNA of the CDR3: TGTGCCAGCAGTTTCCCTCTCTCTTGGGAGCAGTACTTC. V is TRBV28 and J is TRBJ2-7; D uncertain. The V end lost 3 bases, the J end lost 7 bases, and 13 bases lay between the germline ends. The CDR3 is 13 amino acids. Per the germline V gene, CDR1 is MDHEN and CDR2 is SYDVKM.

This clonotype was recorded a few times. This chain uses TRBV19 with TRBJ1-1, with D unclear. This CDR3 contains 14 residues. The V end was cut by 7 bases, the J end by 1 base, with 13 bases between. Germline assignment: CDR1 LNHDA and CDR2 SQIVND (reference sequence). CDR3 in DNA: TGTGCCAGTAATCTGGCCCTCGGGAACACTGAAGCTTTCTTT. It specifies CASNLALGNTEAFF.

There are a few counts of this clonotype. V and J are TRBV7-3 and TRBJ2-1; 12 bases map to TRBD2. Trimming at V came to 5 bases and at J to 9 bases, leaving 11 bases not matched to a gene. The V gene's germline CDR1 is SGHTA and CDR2 FQGTGA. The CDR3 sequence is 16 residues long. The chain's CDR3 is CASSPKRLAGVSEQFF. In DNA, the CDR3 is TGTGCCAGCAGCCCAAAAAGACTAGCGGGAGTATCTGAGCAGTTCTTC.

In its sample, this clonotype was seen a few times. V and J are TRBV5-1 and TRBJ2-2, with 9 bases matching TRBD1. CDR3 size: 15 residues. With 4 bases clipped from V and 3 bases from J, the junction kept 4 bases outside the gene matches. Germline-derived CDR1 and CDR2 are SGHRS and YFSETQ. For the CDR3, the DNA is TGCGCCAGCAGCATCCGACAGGGGGACACCGGGGAGCTGTTTTTT. Translating gives CASSIRQGDTGELFF.

J is TRBJ2-2 and V is TRBV6-1; D call uncertain. The CDR3 has 14 residues. V dropped 5 bases and J dropped 4 bases, with 11 bases sitting between them. Germline loops: CDR1 MNHNS, CDR2 SASEGT. CDR3 in amino acids: CASSPAYITGELFF. The CDR3, as DNA: TGTGCCAGCAGTCCAGCGTATATCACCGGGGAGCTGTTTTTT.

This clonotype was seen more than once but under ten times. In nucleotides, the CDR3 is TGTGCCAGCATCACCGGGACTAGCAAAATCCCCTACGAGCAGTACTTC. Translating it yields CASITGTSKIPYEQYF. V usage is TRBV6-1 and J usage is TRBJ2-7, with 9 bases identical to TRBD2. Germline values: CDR1 MNHNS, CDR2 SASEGT. V shed 7 bases, J shed 2 bases, and the junction held 12 bases outside the gene matches. The CDR3 is made up of 16 amino acids.

This clonotype showed up just a few times. At one of its ends the junction is not consistent with the germline gene, which may arise from a read error. V and J are TRBV3-1 and TRBJ1-1, with a possible D match to TRBD1 (5 bases). From germline, CDR1 is LGHDT and CDR2 YNNKEL (reference sequence). This CDR3 has 13 residues. The CDR3 here is CASSQDWAETAIF. The CDR3 nucleotides are TGTGCCAGCAGCCAAGATTGGGCCGAGACAGCGATCTTT.